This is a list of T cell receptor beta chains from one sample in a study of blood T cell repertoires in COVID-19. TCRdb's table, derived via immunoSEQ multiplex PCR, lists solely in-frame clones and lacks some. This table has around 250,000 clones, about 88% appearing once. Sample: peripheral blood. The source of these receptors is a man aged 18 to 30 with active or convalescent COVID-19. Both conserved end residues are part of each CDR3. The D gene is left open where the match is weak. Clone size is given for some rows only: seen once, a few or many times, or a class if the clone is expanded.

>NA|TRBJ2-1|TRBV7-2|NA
TGTGCCAGCAGCATAGAGCTAGCACCTTACAATGAGCAGTTCTTC
CASSIELAPYNEQFF
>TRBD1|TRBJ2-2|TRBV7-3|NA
TGTGCCAGCAGCCCCAACACAGGGGAAACCGGGGAGCTGTTTTTT
CASSPNTGETGELFF
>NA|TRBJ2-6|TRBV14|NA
TGTGCCAGCAGCTCTTCGTCCAGCTCTGGGGCCAACGTCCTGACTTTC
CASSSSSSSGANVLTF
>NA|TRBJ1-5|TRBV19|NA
TGTGCCAGTAGTTTGGACATTGGGTCGAAGCAGCCCCAGCATTTT
CASSLDIGSKQPQHF
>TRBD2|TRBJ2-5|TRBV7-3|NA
TGTGCCAGCAGTCAAACTAGCGGAGGAGGGGAGACCCAGTACTTC
CASSQTSGGGETQYF
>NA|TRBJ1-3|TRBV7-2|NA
TGTGCCAGCAGCTTACCAGGGACTGGAAACACCATATATTTT
CASSLPGTGNTIYF
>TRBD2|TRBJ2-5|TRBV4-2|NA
TGTGCCAGCAGCCAAGATTGGACTAGCGGAAGCCACTCGGGTGAGACCCAGTACTTC
CASSQDWTSGSHSGETQYF
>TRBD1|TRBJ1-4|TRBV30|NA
TGTGCCTGTAGGGGGCTAGGAGGTGAAAAACTGTTTTTT
CACRGLGGEKLFF
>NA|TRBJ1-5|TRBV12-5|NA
TGTGCTAGTGGTCTCACCGAGAATAGCAATCAGCCCCAGCATTTT
CASGLTENSNQPQHF
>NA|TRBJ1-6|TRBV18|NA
TGTGCCAGCTCACCCCAGGGAGGGGGTAATTCACCCCTCCACTTT
CASSPQGGGNSPLHF
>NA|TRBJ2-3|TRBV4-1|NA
TGCGCCAGCAGCTCACAGAACACAGATACGCAGTATTTT
CASSSQNTDTQYF
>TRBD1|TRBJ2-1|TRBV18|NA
TGTGCCAGCTCACGAAACACCGGGACAGACTACAATGAGCAGTTCTTC
CASSRNTGTDYNEQFF
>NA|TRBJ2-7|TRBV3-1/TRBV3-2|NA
TGTGCCAGCAGCCAAGGCGGGGTCATCTACGAGCAGTACTTC
CASSQGGVIYEQYF
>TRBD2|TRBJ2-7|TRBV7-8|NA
TGTGCCAGCAGCTTAGCGCAGCTTGGACTAGCGGGAGGGAACGAGCAGTACTTC
CASSLAQLGLAGGNEQYF
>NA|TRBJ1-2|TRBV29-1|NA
TGCAGCGTTGACCGGGCACGGGGGGCACATGGCTACACCTTC
CSVDRARGAHGYTF
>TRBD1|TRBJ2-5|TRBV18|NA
TGTGCCAGCTCAAGGGGGCAAGGGACCCAGTACTTC
CASSRGQGTQYF
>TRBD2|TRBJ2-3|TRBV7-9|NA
TGTGCCAGCGGTGGCGGGAGTTTGGATACGCAGTATTTT
CASGGGSLDTQYF
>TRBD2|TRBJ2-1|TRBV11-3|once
TGTGCCAGCAGCTTGGGACTAGCGGGAGTTGAGCAGTTCTTC
CASSLGLAGVEQFF
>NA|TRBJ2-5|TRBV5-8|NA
TGTGCCAGCAGCTCACAAAACCGACAGGTTAGAGAGACCCAGTACTTC
CASSSQNRQVRETQYF
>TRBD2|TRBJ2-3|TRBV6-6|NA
TGTGCCAGCAGGAGACTAGCCATAGATACGCAGTATTTT
CASRRLAIDTQYF
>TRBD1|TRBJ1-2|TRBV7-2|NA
TGTGCCAGCAGCTTATCTCGCAGGGGGAGCCCTTCCTATGGCTACACCTTC
CASSLSRRGSPSYGYTF
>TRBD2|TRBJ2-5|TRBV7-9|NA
TGTGCCAGCAGCTTGGTTCTGGGAGGGGAGACCCAGTACTTC
CASSLVLGGETQYF
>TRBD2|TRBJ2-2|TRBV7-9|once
TGTGCCAGCAGCAGCCTCCTGGTAGCGGGAGGGAACACCGGGGAGCTGTTTTTT
CASSSLLVAGGNTGELFF
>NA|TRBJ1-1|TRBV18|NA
TGTGCCAGCTCACCTCGAGACAGGCCTGGCGGGTTAAACACTGAAGCTTTCTTT
CASSPRDRPGGLNTEAFF
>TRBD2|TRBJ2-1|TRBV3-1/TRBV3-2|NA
TGTGCCAGCACCATTTCCGGGACTACTTCCTACAATGAGCAGTTCTTC
CASTISGTTSYNEQFF
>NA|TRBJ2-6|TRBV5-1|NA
TGCGCCAGCAGCTTTACTGGCTCTGGGGCCAACGTCCTGACTTTC
CASSFTGSGANVLTF
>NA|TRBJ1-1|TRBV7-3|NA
TGTGCCAGCAGATCAGATGTGGGCTCTGAAGCTTTCTTT
CASRSDVGSEAFF
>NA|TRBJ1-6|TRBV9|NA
TGTGCCAGCAGCGTAGTCGGGGTGGGTCCCCTCCACTTT
CASSVVGVGPLHF